This T cell receptor beta chain was obtained from a study of T cell repertoires and HLA-DP antigens. Study results and limitations: Sorted CD137+ cells had clonality roughly 0.4 against both alloantigens, versus 0.035 to 0.05 pre-culture.

Assay used: immunoSEQ multiplex PCR; TCRdb lists only in-frame clones, some missing. The sample lists about 120,000 clones, 85% to 95% occurring once. The V end lost 6 bases, the J end lost 3 bases, and 9 bases lay between the germline ends. Germline lookup yields CDR1 MNHNS and CDR2 SASEGT. The CDR3 consists of 12 residues. Comment on this clone: The antigen remains unidentified.

Specimen: CD4+ T cells from PBMCs. V gene TRBV6-1 combines with J gene TRBJ2-7, with D perhaps TRBD2 (5 bases). This sequence was found in a woman under 30 in good health and CMV-seronegative. For the CDR3, the DNA is TGTGCCAGCAGCTCTCGGGGCTACGAGCAGTACGTC. It encodes CASSSRGYEQYV.